Given below is one T cell receptor beta chain in context. The sample comes from a study of blood T cell repertoires in COVID-19. The overall study: Samples representing acute and convalescent COVID-19 were sourced from the United States, Italy and Spain.

The germline V gene has CDR1 SGHNT and CDR2 YYREEE (reference sequence). Trimming took off 0 bases at V and 4 bases at J, with 5 bases between the two ends. The CDR3 sequence is 13 residues long. Under the authors' procedure: Amplifying reference gene primers gave estimates of nucleated cell counts. Only in-frame clones appear in the TCRdb table, and some are missing; sequencing was by immunoSEQ multiplex PCR. V, J and clone size are taken as reported in that table, and D and trimming were inferred from the DNA itself. Of around 250,000 clones detected, approximately 82% appear once; the ten largest clones hold 3.5% to 5.5%.

The TCR sequence derives from a man in his 60s who had recovered from COVID-19. The chain joins TRBV5-4 to TRBJ1-5, with D uncertain. The sequenced sample consisted of peripheral blood. CDR3 nucleotide sequence: TGTGCCAGCAGCTTGGCGGGGAATCAGCCCCAGCATTTT. As protein: CASSLAGNQPQHF.